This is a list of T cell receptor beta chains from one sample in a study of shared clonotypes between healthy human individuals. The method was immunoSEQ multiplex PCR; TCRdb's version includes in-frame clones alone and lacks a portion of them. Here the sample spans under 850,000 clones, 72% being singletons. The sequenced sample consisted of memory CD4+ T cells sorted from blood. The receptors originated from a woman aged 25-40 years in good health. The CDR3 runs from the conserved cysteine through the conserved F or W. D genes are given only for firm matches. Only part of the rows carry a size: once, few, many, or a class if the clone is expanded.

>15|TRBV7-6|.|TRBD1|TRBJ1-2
CASSLIGQDGKLDTF
TGTGCCAGCAGCCTTATTGGACAGGACGGCAAGTTGGACACCTTC
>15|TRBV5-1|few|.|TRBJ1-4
CASSLFTADSEKLFF
TGCGCCAGCAGCTTGTTCACAGCCGATAGTGAAAAACTGTTTTTT
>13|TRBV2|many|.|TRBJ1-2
CASSEKSVYGYTF
TGTGCCAGCAGTGAAAAGTCAGTCTATGGCTACACCTTC
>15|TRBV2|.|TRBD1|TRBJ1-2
CASSELGGINYGYTF
TGTGCCAGCAGTGAACTAGGGGGCATAAACTATGGCTACACCTTC
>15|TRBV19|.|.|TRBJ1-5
CASSILTTFGQPQHF
TGTGCCAGTAGTATATTGACGACATTTGGTCAGCCCCAGCATTTT
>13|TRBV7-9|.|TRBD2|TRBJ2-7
CASSLVSGNEQYF
TGTGCCAGCAGCTTGGTTAGCGGGAACGAGCAGTACTTC
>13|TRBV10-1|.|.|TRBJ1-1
CASSILLNTEAFF
TGCGCCAGCAGTATACTTCTGAACACTGAAGCTTTCTTT
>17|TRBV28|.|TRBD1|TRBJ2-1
CASSLGQGAPGLGEQFF
TGTGCCAGCAGTTTGGGGCAGGGGGCGCCCGGCCTCGGTGAGCAGTTCTTC
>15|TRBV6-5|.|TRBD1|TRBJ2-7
CASSYTPGQAYEQYF
TGTGCCAGCAGTTATACCCCAGGACAGGCCTACGAGCAGTACTTC
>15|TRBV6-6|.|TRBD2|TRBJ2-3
CASRGTKGHTDTQYF
TGTGCCAGTCGGGGGACTAAGGGTCACACAGATACGCAGTATTTT
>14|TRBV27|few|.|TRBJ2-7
CASSRVFSSYEQYF
TGTGCCAGCAGTAGGGTCTTCTCCTCCTACGAGCAGTACTTC
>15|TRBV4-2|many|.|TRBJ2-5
CASSTNGQPQETQYF
TGTGCCAGCAGTACTAATGGACAACCCCAAGAGACCCAGTACTTC
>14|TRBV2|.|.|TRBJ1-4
CASSEGQPTEKLFF
TGTGCCAGCAGTGAGGGCCAGCCAACTGAAAAACTGTTTTTT
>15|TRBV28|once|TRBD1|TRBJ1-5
CASSPRGQVHQPQHF
TGTGCCAGCAGCCCCAGGGGGCAGGTACATCAGCCCCAGCATTTT
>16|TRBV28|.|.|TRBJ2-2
CASSYGGGWGTGELFF
TGTGCCAGCAGTTATGGTGGAGGCTGGGGCACCGGGGAGCTGTTTTTT
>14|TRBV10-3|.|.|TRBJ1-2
CAISVSQGPYGYTF
TGTGCCATCAGTGTATCACAGGGCCCCTATGGCTACACCTTC